This T cell receptor (beta chain) originates from a study of identical twins. General study points: Because invariant MAIT and iNKT cells could be present, zero-insertion analyses could be partly confounded. Insertions were reduced in abundant cord blood beta clonotypes but not in memory repertoires. Cross-sectional statistics underpinned the conclusions; the same donors were not followed.

The CDR3 is made up of 14 amino acids. V lost 4 bases and J lost 3, with 11 bases in between. Germline CDR1 reads SGHRS; CDR2 reads YFSETQ. Of note for this clonotype: Its antigen is as yet unknown.

Template switching added a universal primer site, and cDNA bore unique molecular identifiers. TCRdb called the 5' RACE reads again in MiXCR, with one record for every CDR3 protein. The table shows about 700,000 distinct CDR3 sequences, with under 9% occurring only once. A further study also used this sample, focusing on yellow fever vaccine responses in identical twins.

Input material: PBMCs. This sequence originates from a woman in her late teens or twenties in good health. The chain recombines TRBV5-1 with TRBJ1-5, with D tentatively TRBD1 (6 bases). Here the CDR3 reads CASSPDSVNQPQHF. In nucleotides, the CDR3 is TGCGCCAGCAGCCCGGACAGCGTCAATCAGCCCCAGCATTTT. Drawing the rest from reference TRBV5-1 and TRBJ1-5, the complete variable domain is KAGVTQTPRYLIKTRGQQVTLSCSPISGHRSVSWYQQTPGQGLQFLFEYFSETQRNKGNFPGRFSGRQFSNSRSEMNVSTLELGDSALYLCASSPDSVNQPQHFGDGTRLSIL.